This T cell receptor (beta chain) comes out of a study of shared clonotypes between healthy human individuals. General observations from the study: Around 5% was the fraction of naive CD4 clonotypes found shared across several donors. The authors sampled blood alone, and tissue repertoires likely differ.

The CDR3 runs to 13 residues. The V and J ends lost 4 bases and 2 bases respectively, with 9 bases between them. Germline-derived CDR1 and CDR2 are MNHEY and SMNVEV (reference sequence). This clone was observed a few times. Its antigen is not known. Positively selected for CCR7, the CD45RO-negative cells used as naive CD8 cells excluded terminally differentiated effector memory CD45RA+ cells. The repertoire was sequenced with immunoSEQ multiplex PCR; TCRdb's copy has only in-frame clones and lacks some. The table has approximately 1.9 million clones, over 85% seen once. The chain carries TRBV27 and TRBJ2-7; D assignment may be TRBD1 or TRBD2 (5 bases each). The origin of this receptor is a man aged 18 to 35 in good health. Some clones in this sample may be carry-over from other donors' samples. The sequencing input was naive CD8+ T cells from PBMCs. CDR3 DNA: TGTGCCAGCAGTTGGGACGGTACCTACGAGCAGTACTTC. It specifies CASSWDGTYEQYF.